This T cell receptor (beta chain) was retrieved from a study of blood T cell repertoires in COVID-19. Study-wide context: Nucleic acid was either cDNA or gDNA, and it came from T cells, B-cell-depleted T cells, or PBMCs.

Per the germline V gene, CDR1 is MGHDK and CDR2 is SYGVNS. This CDR3 spans 14 amino acids. V dropped 3 bases and J dropped 4; count of bases not matched to a gene: 6. Per the original methods: Counts of nucleated cells, estimated from reference gene primer amplification, were obtained. The table came from immunoSEQ multiplex PCR; TCRdb's copy has only in-frame clones and leaves some out. V and J calls and clone size come straight from that table; D and trimming were deduced from the DNA. The profile shows roughly 250,000 clones, around 85% of them singletons. The sequencing sample was made of PBMCs or T cells enriched from blood (not recorded which). The chain uses TRBV25-1 and TRBJ2-7, with 7 bases that match TRBD1. This clonotype was sampled from a middle-aged woman with acute COVID-19. The CDR3: CASSDGVQGYEQYF. CDR3 sequence (DNA): TGTGCCAGCAGTGATGGGGTACAGGGGTACGAGCAGTACTTC.